Shown below are 24 T cell receptor beta chains from a single sample sequenced in a study of T cell responses to AZD1222 COVID-19 vaccine. The data were produced by immunoSEQ multiplex PCR, yet TCRdb's version contains in-frame clones alone and is incomplete. The table records around 140,000 clones, around 90% of them present only once. The sequenced sample was peripheral blood, obtained on day 0 of AZD1222 vaccination. The receptor source for this set is an adult in good health.

The chain recombines TRBV27 with TRBJ2-2; no clear D. Germline values: CDR1 MNHEY, CDR2 SMNVEV (reference sequence). This CDR3 is built from 14 residues. Trimming stripped 4 bases from V and 0 bases from J, with 6 bases between. DNA for the CDR3: TGTGCCAGCAGTTGGGGTACGAACACCGGGGAGCTGTTTTTT. This sequence encodes CASSWGTNTGELFF.

This clone was counted between two and nine times. This chain uses TRBV6-5 with TRBJ2-7, with D perhaps TRBD2 (6 bases). Trimming removed 5 bases at V and 2 bases at J, with 13 bases between. Germline loops: CDR1 MNHEY, CDR2 SVGAGI. The CDR3 is made up of 14 amino acids. DNA of the CDR3: TGTGCCAGCAGTCAACCGGGAGCTCCCTACGAGCAGTACTTC. It yields the protein CASSQPGAPYEQYF.

The chain employs TRBV5-8 and TRBJ2-3, with D perhaps TRBD2 (6 bases). The V gene's germline CDR1 is SGHTS and CDR2 YDEGEE. The CDR3 length is 14 residues. The ends were cut back, 5 bases at V and 4 bases at J, with 14 bases in the middle. CDR3: CASRERRGADTQYF. DNA of the CDR3: TGTGCCAGCAGGGAGCGGAGGGGCGCAGATACGCAGTATTTT. The full variable domain, with the rest looked up from reference TRBV5-8 and TRBJ2-3, is EAGVTQSPTHLIKTRGQQATLRCSPISGHTSVYWYQQALGLGLQFLLWYDEGEERNRGNFPPRFSGRQFPNYSSELNVNALELEDSALYLCASRERRGADTQYFGPGTRLTVL.

This clone appeared a few times. The J gene is TRBJ1-2, the V gene TRBV18; no firm D call. The CDR3 sequence is 14 residues long. Germline CDR1 is KGHSH and CDR2 is LQKENI. V gave up 2 bases and J gave up 8 bases, with 15 bases separating them. This CDR3 is CASSPSTQTGGYTF. The CDR3 coding sequence is TGTGCCAGCTCACCATCCACACAAACGGGCGGCTACACCTTC.

The rearrangement links TRBV18 to TRBJ2-3, with 9 bases matching TRBD2. The CDR3 sequence is 17 residues long. Germline values: CDR1 KGHSH, CDR2 LQKENI. With 3 bases clipped from V and 5 bases from J, the junction kept 12 bases outside the gene matches. This CDR3 is CASSPRDSGSKGDTQYF. The CDR3 nucleotides are TGTGCCAGCTCACCCCGCGATAGCGGGAGCAAGGGAGATACGCAGTATTTT.

This chain uses TRBV27 with TRBJ1-1; D is ambiguous. The V end lost 5 bases, the J end lost 3 bases, and 10 bases lay between the germline ends. This CDR3 region has 13 residues. Germline V gene sequence: CDR1 MNHEY, CDR2 SMNVEV (reference sequence). CDR3 DNA: TGTGCCAGCAGTCTTGAAACCGACACTGAAGCTTTCTTT. It specifies CASSLETDTEAFF.

The J gene is TRBJ1-5, the V gene TRBV7-2, with TRBD1 as a possible D gene (5 bases). The length of the CDR3 is 15 residues. V was clipped by 1 base and J by 7 bases, with 14 bases between them. CDR1 is SGHTA, CDR2 FQGNSA, per germline. CDR3 sequence reads: CASSLGWGGRQPQHF. CDR3 nucleotides: TGTGCCAGCAGCTTAGGTTGGGGGGGGAGGCAGCCCCAGCATTTT.

This clone has a handful of counts. The chain couples TRBV4-2 to TRBJ2-1; D is perhaps TRBD2 (5 bases). Germline loops: CDR1 LGHNA, CDR2 YNFKEQ. The CDR3 has 17 residues. V shed 0 bases and J shed 2 bases, with 14 bases lying between them. The CDR3 here is CASSQEGADRPYNEQFF. The CDR3 DNA follows: TGTGCCAGCAGCCAAGAGGGAGCCGACCGCCCCTACAATGAGCAGTTCTTC.

There are a few counts of this clone. The chain has TRBV7-2 and TRBJ1-5, with 9 nucleotides matching TRBD1. The CDR3 spans 17 residues. J gave up 5 bases and V 0 bases, and 8 bases lay outside the gene matches. CDR1 SGHTA and CDR2 FQGNSA come from the germline V gene. Written as DNA, the CDR3 is TGTGCCAGCAGCTTAGCGCATAGGACAGGGGTCTATCAGCCCCAGCATTTT. Translating gives CASSLAHRTGVYQPQHF.

The chain couples TRBV9 to TRBJ1-6, with D unresolved. The germline gives CDR1 SGDLS, CDR2 YYNGEE. The CDR3 covers 14 residues. The V end was cut by 0 bases, the J end by 7 bases, with 8 bases between. CDR3 nucleotide sequence: TGTGCCAGCAGCGTAGAGGCAAAGAATTCACCCCTCCACTTT. It translates to CASSVEAKNSPLHF.

The gene calls are TRBV3-1 (or the pseudogene TRBV3-2) and TRBJ1-1; tentative D call: TRBD1 (6 bases). The CDR3 runs 18 residues. The V gene's germline CDR1 is LGHDT and CDR2 YNNKEL (reference sequence). Trimming took 1 base from V and 0 from J, leaving 18 bases between them. In DNA, the CDR3 is TGTGCCAGCAGCCAAGCCCCGGACAGAATCTCCATGAACACTGAAGCTTTCTTT. Translated: CASSQAPDRISMNTEAFF.

The chain uses TRBV4-1 and TRBJ1-1; D unresolved. This CDR3 spans 15 amino acids. Germline V CDR1 and CDR2: MGHRA, YSYEKL. V was pared by 0 bases and J by 0 bases, with 8 bases between. CDR3 nucleotides: TGCGCCAGCAGCCAAGAGTTCGGGTTGAACACTGAAGCTTTCTTT. It is translated as CASSQEFGLNTEAFF.

The V and J genes are TRBV5-1 and TRBJ2-1; 7 nucleotides line up with TRBD2. Germline CDR1 reads SGHRS; CDR2 reads YFSETQ. This CDR3 has 15 residues. With 0 bases clipped from V and 4 bases from J, the junction kept 4 bases outside the gene matches. The CDR3 coding sequence is TGCGCCAGCAGCTTGGGAACTAGCGCATACAATGAGCAGTTCTTC. This translates into CASSLGTSAYNEQFF.

The chain is built from TRBV5-8 and TRBJ2-7; D not certain. V was pared by 6 bases and J by 2 bases, with 15 bases between. Germline assignment: CDR1 SGHTS and CDR2 YDEGEE. This CDR3 has 14 amino acids. The CDR3 nucleotides read TGTGCCAGCACCCGAAGCCCTGGACCCTACGAGCAGTACTTC. It codes for CASTRSPGPYEQYF.

The gene calls are TRBV5-1 and TRBJ1-2; D might be TRBD1 (5 bases). The V end was cut by 0 bases, the J end by 6 bases, with 12 bases between. Looked up from germline, CDR1 is SGHRS and CDR2 is YFSETQ. The CDR3 contains 14 residues. Written as DNA, the CDR3 is TGCGCCAGCAGCTTGGATGTCTCAGGGAATGGCTACACCTTC. This encodes CASSLDVSGNGYTF.

V gene TRBV24-1 combines with J gene TRBJ2-2, with D possibly being TRBD1 (6 bases). This CDR3 comprises 12 residues. CDR1 and CDR2 (germline): KGHDR, SFDVKD. V gave up 7 bases and J gave up 7 bases, with 9 bases separating them. CDR3 bases: TGTGCCACCAGCCAGGGGTTCGGGGAGCTGTTTTTT. This gives the protein CATSQGFGELFF.

J is TRBJ2-1 and V is TRBV9; D call uncertain. Germline V CDR1 and CDR2: SGDLS, YYNGEE. The CDR3 is 15 amino acids. V lost 8 bases and J 4 bases, leaving 19 bases between the germline ends. The CDR3 region has the DNA TGTGCCAGTAACCCAGAGTCCAGCAATTACAATGAGCAGTTCTTC. Its protein product is CASNPESSNYNEQFF.

This clone appeared a single time. The CDR3 region is CASSLFLGYTF. The CDR3 DNA reads as TGTGCCAGCAGCTTATTTCTTGGCTACACCTTC. This chain connects TRBV7-2 to TRBJ1-2; no definite D call. CDR3 length: 11 residues. Germline V CDR1 and CDR2: SGHTA, FQGNSA. The V end lost 2 bases, the J end lost 7 bases, and 5 bases lay between the germline ends.

The J gene is TRBJ2-3, the V gene TRBV7-3; D unresolved. CDR3 length equals 13 residues. Trimming pared 4 bases from V and 4 bases from J, leaving 9 bases between. Germline lookup yields CDR1 SGHTA and CDR2 FQGTGA. The CDR3 nucleotides read TGTGCCAGCAGCTCCCTTAGAGCAGATACGCAGTATTTT. Its translation: CASSSLRADTQYF.

The V call is TRBV3-1 (or the pseudogene TRBV3-2), the J call TRBJ2-2; weak D call: TRBD2 (5 bases). The CDR3 consists of 13 residues. Germline V lookup: CDR1 LGHDT, CDR2 YNNKEL (reference sequence). The ends were cut back, 4 bases at V and 5 bases at J, with 8 bases in the middle. This CDR3 reads CASSPGVTGELFF. CDR3 DNA: TGTGCCAGCAGCCCCGGGGTTACCGGGGAGCTGTTTTTT.

This chain uses TRBV10-3 with TRBJ2-2; 8 bases fit TRBD2. The CDR3 extends over 16 amino acids. The ends lost 1 base at V and 3 bases at J; junction bases unmatched: 4. Germline CDR1 ENHRY, CDR2 SYGVKD. CDR3 coding DNA: TGTGCCATCAGTGAGTTGATAGCGGGGTACACCGGGGAGCTGTTTTTT. Translation: CAISELIAGYTGELFF.

This clone was seen a single time. The CDR3, as DNA: TGTGCCAGCAGCTTGGGACGGCCTGGGGATGGCTACACCTTC. It yields the protein CASSLGRPGDGYTF. V usage is TRBV5-6 and J usage is TRBJ1-2; D is uncertain. Germline CDR1 is SGHDT and CDR2 is YYEEEE. The CDR3 is made up of 14 amino acids. V was clipped by 0 bases and J by 6 bases, with 12 bases between them.

The rearrangement links TRBV5-1 to TRBJ1-3; no clear D gene. The CDR3 loop spans 15 amino acids. Germline V CDR1 and CDR2: SGHRS, YFSETQ. V was trimmed by 4 bases and J by 1 base, leaving 12 bases between them. CDR3 loop: CASSPGEVSGNTIYF. CDR3 DNA: TGCGCCAGCAGCCCGGGAGAAGTTTCTGGAAACACCATATATTTT.

The rearrangement links TRBV4-3 to TRBJ2-2, with D tentatively TRBD1 (6 bases). CDR1 and CDR2 from the germline V gene are LGHNA and YSLEER. Trimming cost V 3 bases and J 7 bases, with 12 bases left between them. This CDR3 is built from 14 residues. The CDR3, as DNA: TGCGCCAGCAGCCACTACAGGGAATTCGGGGAGCTGTTTTTT. This gives the protein CASSHYREFGELFF.